Following are 10 T cell receptor beta chains from one sample sequenced in a study of blood T cell repertoires in COVID-19. Profiled with immunoSEQ multiplex PCR; TCRdb holds only in-frame clones, not every one. The table shows roughly 140,000 clones, with more than 70% occurring only once. The specimen was peripheral blood. These receptors originate from a woman aged 50 to 65 with acute or convalescent COVID-19.

The chain combines TRBV6-6 with TRBJ1-6; D remains ambiguous. The V gene's germline CDR1 is MNHNY and CDR2 SVGAGI (reference sequence). V was clipped by 2 bases and J by 7 bases, with 12 bases between them. The CDR3 is made up of 15 amino acids. The CDR3 is CASSYAGVRNSPLHF. CDR3 sequence (DNA): TGTGCCAGCAGTTACGCGGGCGTAAGGAATTCACCCCTCCACTTT.

This clone was picked up a small number of times. The CDR3 here is CASSPGYRGSPLHF. The CDR3 bases are TGTGCCAGCAGCCCGGGTTACCGCGGGTCACCCCTCCACTTT. The chain couples TRBV28 to TRBJ1-6; no clear D gene. There are 14 residues in the CDR3. Per germline, CDR1 MDHEN and CDR2 SYDVKM. The ends were cut back, 6 bases at V and 10 bases at J, with 16 bases in the middle.

This clone was recorded a few times. The chain combines TRBV9 with TRBJ2-1, with a tentative D call TRBD1 (5 bases). The CDR3 has 15 residues. Per the germline V gene, CDR1 is SGDLS and CDR2 is YYNGEE. V lost 5 bases and J lost 3, with 15 bases in between. The CDR3 DNA reads TGTGCCAGCAGTTCTTCAGGGTATGTCTACAATGAGCAGTTCTTC. Protein product: CASSSSGYVYNEQFF.

With regard to this clone: One end of the junction does not line up with germline, which may come from a read error. The gene calls are TRBV6-1 and TRBJ1-1, with a tentative D call TRBD1 (6 bases). The CDR3 has 14 amino acids. Germline V CDR1 and CDR2: MNHNS, SASEGT. In nucleotides, the CDR3 is TGTGCCAGCAGGGAAGGACAGTTTATTTCTGAAGCTTTCTTT. This gives the protein CASREGQFISEAFF.

The rearrangement links TRBV18 to TRBJ2-7, with 12 bases identical to TRBD1. There are 16 residues in the CDR3. V gave up 5 bases and J gave up 6 bases; unmatched junction bases: 11. Germline CDR1 KGHSH, CDR2 LQKENI. CDR3 residues: CASSNVPGQGAVEQYF. As DNA, the CDR3 is TGTGCCAGCTCAAACGTTCCGGGACAGGGGGCTGTCGAGCAGTACTTC.

The CDR3 region has the DNA TGTGCCAGCAGCTTAGTTGGAAGCGGAGGGGAAGCTTTCTTT. Its protein product is CASSLVGSGGEAFF. The chain uses TRBV11-2 and TRBJ1-1, with D unresolved. Germline values: CDR1 SGHAT, CDR2 FQNNGV. V lost 1 base and J lost 8, with 14 bases in between. The length of the CDR3 is 14 residues.

V and J are TRBV5-1 and TRBJ1-1; possibly TRBD1 for D (6 bases). CDR3 size: 15 residues. V was shortened by 4 bases and J by 5 bases, with 18 bases between the two germline ends. Germline CDR1 and CDR2: SGHRS and YFSETQ. CDR3 protein: CASSPSGGDGTEAFF. The CDR3 nucleotides read TGCGCCAGCAGCCCCTCTGGGGGCGACGGGACTGAAGCTTTCTTT.

The chain employs TRBV7-2 and TRBJ1-4, with 7 bases lining up with TRBD1. This CDR3 has 15 amino acids. Per germline, CDR1 SGHTA and CDR2 FQGNSA. The V and J ends lost 5 bases and 0 bases, in that order; junction bases with no gene match: 3. The DNA for the CDR3 is TGTGCCAGCAGCCGGGACAGTGCAACTAATGAAAAACTGTTTTTT. Translating it yields CASSRDSATNEKLFF.

The chain recombines TRBV9 with TRBJ1-3; D unclear. CDR3 length: 12 amino acids. From germline, CDR1 is SGDLS and CDR2 YYNGEE. V was trimmed by 4 bases and J by 6 bases, leaving 8 bases between them. The CDR3 protein is CASSLGENTIYF. CDR3 DNA: TGTGCCAGCAGCCTCGGGGAAAACACCATATATTTT.

This chain links TRBV11-2 with TRBJ2-3; 11 positions agree with TRBD2. Trimming at V came to 2 bases and at J to 6 bases, leaving 10 bases not matched to a gene. CDR3 size: 17 residues. Germline V gives CDR1 SGHAT, CDR2 FQNNGV. The CDR3: CASSLWETSGGPDTQYF. The CDR3 DNA reads TGTGCCAGCAGCTTATGGGAAACTAGCGGGGGCCCGGATACGCAGTATTTT.